This TCR beta chain comes out of a study of control samples from healthy donors and cancer patients. CDR3 length: 13 residues. CDR1 is SGHRS, CDR2 YFSETQ, per germline. V lost 5 bases to trimming and J lost 1 base, with 9 bases between them. Measured with immunoSEQ multiplex PCR; TCRdb has only the in-frame clones, and not every one. This table has about 150,000 clones, approximately 93% appearing once. The sample comprised blood. The gene calls are TRBV5-1 and TRBJ1-1; D is uncertain. This TCR was sampled from a man aged 35-49 years in good health. CDR3 bases: TGCGCCAGCAGTTTATGGGGGAACACTGAAGCTTTCTTT. This codes for CASSLWGNTEAFF.